This T cell receptor beta chain came from a study of CD8+CD57+ T cells in acquired aplastic anemia. The use of genomic DNA as template underpinned the TCR beta VDJ and CDR3 profiling. TCRdb fed the reads into MiXCR, producing one record per CDR3 protein. Seen here are some 140,000 distinct CDR3 sequences, 41% observed once, and the top ten hold 8% to 8.5%. This clonotype was detected ten times or more. The CDR3 is 14 amino acids. V lost 3 bases to trimming and J lost 3 bases, with 10 bases between them. Per germline, CDR1 SGDLS and CDR2 YYNGEE. The sequence was obtained from a human donor in good health, serving as a control. The specimen was sorted CD4+, CD8+, or CD8+CD57+ T cells (not recorded which) from PBMCs. The chain employs TRBV9 and TRBJ1-3; D is undetermined. DNA of the CDR3: TGTGCCAGCAGCGCAGCGGTAGGTGGAAACACCATATATTTT. Amino acids: CASSAAVGGNTIYF.